The 27 T cell receptor beta chains presented below share a single source sample, sequenced in a study of blood T cell repertoires in COVID-19. Generated by immunoSEQ multiplex PCR, the TCRdb table keeps only in-frame clones and is missing some. The sample has 500,000 or so clones, about 90% seen once. The sequencing input was PBMCs or T cells enriched from blood (not recorded which). The receptor set was obtained from a woman younger than 35 who had recovered from COVID-19.

Ten or more counts support this clone. Here the CDR3 DNA reads TGTGCCAGCTCACCACAGGGGGCCTCGGGCACTGAAGCTTTCTTT. Encoded protein: CASSPQGASGTEAFF. The chain is built from TRBV18 and TRBJ1-1, with 7 bases that match TRBD1. The length of the CDR3 is 15 residues. V gave up 1 base and J gave up 4 bases; unmatched junction bases: 6. The germline gives CDR1 KGHSH, CDR2 LQKENI.

This chain joins TRBV14 and TRBJ2-3; a possible D gene is TRBD2 (6 bases). The germline gives CDR1 SGHDN, CDR2 FVKESK. The germline V and J ends were trimmed by 1 base and 4 bases, with 15 bases remaining between them. CDR3 length: 16 amino acids. CDR3 in DNA: TGTGCCAGCAGCCAAGTTGGACGGGAGCCCTCAGATACGCAGTATTTT. Encoded protein: CASSQVGREPSDTQYF.

The chain has TRBV4-1 and TRBJ1-4; 9 positions match TRBD1. Trimming cost V 6 bases and J 4 bases; bases outside gene matches: 6. Germline lookup yields CDR1 MGHRA and CDR2 YSYEKL. This CDR3 has 15 amino acids. CDR3 DNA: TGCGCCAGCAGGGATCCGGGACAGGGTAATGAAAAACTGTTTTTT. This codes for CASRDPGQGNEKLFF.

The J gene is TRBJ1-3, the V gene TRBV3-1 (or the pseudogene TRBV3-2), with 8 positions matching TRBD1. This CDR3 comprises 14 residues. The V and J ends lost 4 bases and 4 bases, in that order; junction bases with no gene match: 3. CDR1 and CDR2 from the germline V gene are LGHDT and YNNKEL (reference sequence). The CDR3 loop is CASSRGQGGNTIYF. The CDR3 region has the DNA TGTGCCAGCAGCCGCGGACAGGGAGGAAACACCATATATTTT.

The chain couples TRBV19 to TRBJ1-4; D remains ambiguous. The germline CDR1 and CDR2 sequences are LNHDA and SQIVND (reference sequence). This CDR3 is 14 amino acids long. Trimming shortened V by 3 bases and J by 2 bases, and 7 bases separated the two germline ends. CDR3 sequence (DNA): TGTGCCAGTAGTATGACGGAGACTAATGAAAAACTGTTTTTT. Its translation: CASSMTETNEKLFF.

The chain has TRBV10-1 and TRBJ1-5, with unresolved D. V lost 9 bases and J 3 bases, leaving 15 bases between the germline ends. This CDR3 is 14 amino acids long. The germline V gene encodes CDR1 WNHNN and CDR2 SYGVQD (reference sequence). This CDR3 reads CARPRALLNQPQHF. CDR3 in DNA: TGCGCCAGGCCCCGAGCGCTTCTCAATCAGCCCCAGCATTTT.

The J gene is TRBJ2-2, the V gene TRBV7-9, with TRBD2 matching over 11 bases. Germline-derived CDR1 and CDR2 are SEHNR and FQNEAQ (reference sequence). Trimming at V came to 8 bases and at J to 3 bases, leaving 8 bases not matched to a gene. This CDR3 is 16 amino acids long. CDR3 nucleotide sequence: TGTGCCAGCGCCCTTCGGACTAGCGGGTACACCGGGGAGCTGTTTTTT. This gives the protein CASALRTSGYTGELFF.

The rearrangement uses TRBV3-1 (or the pseudogene TRBV3-2) and TRBJ2-3, with a tentative D call TRBD1 (5 bases). Between the trimmed V and J ends, which lost 2 bases and 0 bases, there was a span of 9 bases. There are 15 residues in the CDR3. Germline CDR1 reads LGHDT; CDR2 reads YNNKEL (reference sequence). CDR3 sequence: CASSQPGSSTDTQYF. CDR3 DNA: TGTGCCAGCAGCCAACCAGGGTCAAGCACAGATACGCAGTATTTT.

This clone was observed once. The J gene is TRBJ1-2, the V gene TRBV30; tentatively, D is TRBD1 (6 bases). The CDR3 is 12 amino acids. CDR1 and CDR2 (germline): GTSNPN, SVGIG (reference sequence). V lost 2 bases, J lost 7 bases, and 11 bases lay in between. CDR3 in DNA: TGTGCCTGGAGTAAGGGGGGGTTTGGCTACACCTTC. This encodes CAWSKGGFGYTF. Drawing the rest from reference TRBV30 and TRBJ1-2, the complete variable domain is SQTIHQWPATLVQPVGSPLSLECTVEGTSNPNLYWYRQAAGRGLQLLFYSVGIGQISSEVPQNLSASRPQDRQFILSSKKLLLSDSGFYLCAWSKGGFGYTFGSGTRLTVV.

Remarks on this clone: Other DNA variants within this sample encode the same CDR3. The gene calls are TRBV7-9 and TRBJ2-2; D unclear. Trimming stripped 5 bases from V and 3 bases from J, with 4 bases between. This CDR3 region has 12 residues. Germline CDR1 is SEHNR and CDR2 is FQNEAQ (reference sequence). The CDR3 loop reads CASSRDTGELFF. The CDR3 DNA reads TGTGCCAGCAGCCGAGACACCGGGGAGCTGTTTTTT.

This chain connects TRBV15 to TRBJ2-1, with TRBD1 matching 9 bases. CDR1 is LNHNV and CDR2 is YYDKDF in the germline V gene (reference sequence). This CDR3 has 17 residues. J gave up 7 bases and V 0 bases, and 10 bases lay outside the gene matches. The CDR3 DNA follows: TGTGCCACCAGCAGAGATCAGGGGACAGGGCAGGGGAATGAGCAGTTCTTC. As protein: CATSRDQGTGQGNEQFF.

The chain has TRBV7-8 and TRBJ1-1; TRBD1 might be the D (5 bases). V dropped 2 bases and J dropped 0 bases, with 10 bases sitting between them. Germline CDR1 and CDR2: SGHVS and FQNEAQ. This CDR3 has 15 residues. The CDR3 here is CASSLRSGMNTEAFF. For the CDR3, the DNA is TGTGCCAGCAGCTTAAGGTCAGGGATGAACACTGAAGCTTTCTTT.

The chain recombines TRBV10-3 with TRBJ1-2, with 7 bases fitting TRBD1. J lost 4 bases, V lost 3 bases, and 11 bases had no gene match. Germline loops: CDR1 ENHRY, CDR2 SYGVKD. The CDR3 totals 16 residues. DNA of the CDR3: TGTGCCATCAGTGATCAAAGACAGGGCCTACCCTATGGCTACACCTTC. This sequence encodes CAISDQRQGLPYGYTF.

V gene TRBV14 combines with J gene TRBJ1-1; D not certain. The V gene lost 4 bases and the J gene lost 5 bases, with 17 bases spanning the gap. Germline loops: CDR1 SGHDN, CDR2 FVKESK. The CDR3 runs to 15 residues. The CDR3 reads CASSRHGFEGTEAFF. The CDR3 coding sequence is TGTGCCAGCAGCCGCCACGGCTTTGAGGGTACTGAAGCTTTCTTT.

V and J are TRBV6-5 and TRBJ1-2; D possibly corresponds to TRBD1 (5 bases). This CDR3 is 14 amino acids long. Trimming removed 10 bases from V and 3 bases from J, with 18 bases in between. Looked up from germline, CDR1 is MNHEY and CDR2 is SVGAGI. DNA of the CDR3: TGTGCCACGGGGAGGGGAGTCGAAGACTATGGCTACACCTTC. Translation: CATGRGVEDYGYTF.

V is TRBV5-1 and J is TRBJ1-1; maybe TRBD1 (5 bases). The germline V gene has CDR1 SGHRS and CDR2 YFSETQ. V was clipped by 6 bases and J by 5 bases, with 17 bases between them. The CDR3 is 14 residues long. In nucleotides, the CDR3 is TGCGCCAGCACCAGGGAGGATGGGAAGACTGAAGCTTTCTTT. Translated: CASTREDGKTEAFF.

The CDR3 spells CASSLGGASSEKLFF. The CDR3 nucleotides are TGTGCCAGCAGCTTAGGCGGGGCGAGTAGTGAAAAACTGTTTTTT. This chain joins TRBV11-3 and TRBJ1-4; D may be TRBD1 (5 bases). Germline V CDR1 and CDR2: SGHNT, YENEEA. Trimming took off 1 base at V and 7 bases at J, with 13 bases between the two ends. The CDR3 loop spans 15 amino acids.

This clone was seen only a few times. The chain links TRBV6-4 to TRBJ1-1; 7 bases are shared with TRBD1. The V segment lost 9 bases and the J segment 7 bases; nucleotides outside the gene matches: 5. The CDR3 loop spans 11 amino acids. CDR1 and CDR2 (germline): MRHNA, SNTAGT. In nucleotides, the CDR3 is TGTGCCAGTAAGGGGGCGGGTGAAGCTTTCTTT. Residues: CASKGAGEAFF.

This chain uses TRBV10-3 with TRBJ2-1, with 11 bases lining up with TRBD1. The CDR3 sequence is 15 residues long. Trimming at V came to 9 bases and at J to 5 bases, leaving 9 bases not matched to a gene. Germline V gene lookup returns CDR1 ENHRY and CDR2 SYGVKD. CDR3: CAMGSGTGGNNEQFF. The CDR3 bases are TGTGCCATGGGATCCGGGACAGGGGGTAACAATGAGCAGTTCTTC.

V is TRBV27 and J is TRBJ2-5, with TRBD2 matching 11 bases. V trimming: 5 bases; J trimming: 5 bases; junction bases outside the gene matches: 16. The CDR3 runs 18 residues. Germline loops: CDR1 MNHEY, CDR2 SMNVEV (reference sequence). The CDR3 DNA follows: TGTGCCAGCAGTCTGCTACCTCCGGGACTAGCGGTCGGCGAGACCCAGTACTTC. This translates into CASSLLPPGLAVGETQYF.

The genes are TRBV7-2 and TRBJ2-7; TRBD1 matches at 10 bases. CDR3 length: 14 amino acids. Germline V gene lookup returns CDR1 SGHTA and CDR2 FQGNSA. Trimming cost V 5 bases and J 4 bases; bases outside gene matches: 5. CDR3 coding DNA: TGTGCCAGCAGCCCGAGGGACAGGGGTTACGAGCAGTACTTC. Translated: CASSPRDRGYEQYF.

This clone was seen more than once but under ten times. The V gene is TRBV25-1, the J gene TRBJ1-2; D is unresolved. The length of the CDR3 is 14 residues. Germline assignment: CDR1 MGHDK and CDR2 SYGVNS. V lost 3 bases and J 4 bases, leaving 12 bases between the germline ends. The CDR3 reads CASSEASRVYGYTF. CDR3 sequence (DNA): TGTGCCAGCAGTGAGGCGTCCCGGGTCTATGGCTACACCTTC.

To note about this clone: Other DNA sequences within the sample encode an identical CDR3. The gene calls are TRBV5-1 and TRBJ1-1; TRBD1 matches at 9 bases. From germline, CDR1 is SGHRS and CDR2 YFSETQ. The V gene end was trimmed by 3 bases and the J gene end by 5 bases; junction bases not matched to a gene: 8. The CDR3 is 15 amino acids. The CDR3 coding sequence is TGCGCCAGCAGCTCCCAGACAGGGGGAGGGACTGAAGCTTTCTTT. The encoded protein is CASSSQTGGGTEAFF.

This chain uses TRBV27 with TRBJ1-6; D is undetermined. The CDR3 sequence is 15 residues long. Trimming cost V 5 bases and J 14 bases, with 22 bases left between them. Germline V lookup: CDR1 MNHEY, CDR2 SMNVEV (reference sequence). CDR3 nucleotides: TGTGCCAGCAGTCCCATGACTGAATCGCGAGGATCCCTCCACTTT. Protein product: CASSPMTESRGSLHF.

The chain has TRBV5-1 and TRBJ2-5; D is undetermined. Germline CDR1 and CDR2: SGHRS and YFSETQ. This CDR3 comprises 11 residues. V lost 0 bases and J 9 bases, leaving 6 bases between the germline ends. Written as DNA, the CDR3 is TGCGCCAGCAGCTTGGGCCCAGCCCAGTACTTC. Amino acids: CASSLGPAQYF.

Here the CDR3 DNA reads TGTGCCAGCAGCCAAGGGACAGGGGTCCAAGAGACCCAGTACTTC. Translated: CASSQGTGVQETQYF. This chain joins TRBV3-1 (or the pseudogene TRBV3-2) and TRBJ2-5, with 9 bases fitting TRBD1. V lost 1 base and J lost 1; bases outside the gene matches: 1. The CDR3 runs to 15 residues. Germline V CDR1 and CDR2: LGHDT, YNNKEL (reference sequence).

V usage is TRBV5-1 and J usage is TRBJ1-2; TRBD1 is a possible D gene (6 bases). The CDR3 has 14 residues. Germline CDR1 is SGHRS and CDR2 is YFSETQ. V lost 2 bases, J lost 6 bases, and 14 bases lay in between. CDR3 in amino acids: CASSFGQSFDGYTF. DNA for the CDR3: TGCGCCAGCAGCTTCGGACAGTCTTTCGATGGCTACACCTTC.